Following are 25 T cell receptor beta chains from one sample sequenced in a study of T cell responses to AZD1222 COVID-19 vaccine. Clones were read by immunoSEQ multiplex PCR, and TCRdb kept only the in-frame ones, dropping some. This table holds 50,000 to 75,000 clones, 76% found once. The source was peripheral blood, collected on day 0 of AZD1222 vaccination. All receptors come from an adult in good health.

The chain couples TRBV7-2 to TRBJ2-5, with TRBD2 matching over 12 bases. The CDR3 is 15 amino acids. Germline-derived CDR1 and CDR2 are SGHTA and FQGNSA. The V and J ends lost 4 bases and 5 bases, in that order; junction bases with no gene match: 5. CDR3 sequence (DNA): TGTGCCAGCAGCTCTAGCGGGGGGGCCGGGGAGACCCAGTACTTC. Translated, it gives CASSSSGGAGETQYF.

The rearrangement joins TRBV18 to TRBJ1-3; 7 nucleotides align to TRBD1. The CDR3 has 14 residues. Germline CDR1 is KGHSH and CDR2 is LQKENI. Trimming cost V 7 bases and J 2 bases; bases outside gene matches: 5. The CDR3 DNA reads as TGTGCCAGCTGTCCCGGGACAGCTGGAAACACCATATATTTT. Translation: CASCPGTAGNTIYF.

V is TRBV6-1 and J is TRBJ1-3; a possible D gene is TRBD1 (5 bases). Germline lookup yields CDR1 MNHNS and CDR2 SASEGT. Trimming removed 3 bases from V and 7 bases from J, with 16 bases in between. The CDR3 totals 15 residues. The chain's CDR3 is CASSEGGHTSNTIYF. DNA of the CDR3: TGTGCCAGCAGTGAGGGCGGACATACAAGTAACACCATATATTTT.

The genes are TRBV20-1 and TRBJ1-2; D possibly corresponds to TRBD1 (5 bases). Trimming shortened V by 6 bases and J by 4 bases, and 9 bases separated the two germline ends. CDR1 DFQATT and CDR2 SNEGSKA come from the germline V gene (reference sequence). The length of the CDR3 is 11 residues. CDR3 protein: CSALGGYGYTF. The CDR3 DNA follows: TGCAGTGCACTCGGGGGCTATGGCTACACCTTC.

The J gene is TRBJ2-7, the V gene TRBV19; weak D call: TRBD1 (5 bases). V was clipped by 10 bases and J by 7 bases, with 17 bases between them. Germline V lookup: CDR1 LNHDA, CDR2 SQIVND (reference sequence). This CDR3 has 12 residues. DNA for the CDR3: TGTGCCACGAAAGGGGCCTTCGGGGAGCAGTACTTC. Translation gives CATKGAFGEQYF.

The rearrangement links TRBV25-1 to TRBJ2-2; D not certain. This CDR3 spans 13 amino acids. V gave up 7 bases and J gave up 0 bases, with 6 bases separating them. The germline V gene has CDR1 MGHDK and CDR2 SYGVNS. CDR3 nucleotides: TGTGCCAGCAAACGGCCGAACACCGGGGAGCTGTTTTTT. Residues: CASKRPNTGELFF.

The chain is built from TRBV9 and TRBJ1-2, with TRBD1 identical over 9 bases. The germline CDR1 and CDR2 sequences are SGDLS and YYNGEE. The CDR3 has 14 amino acids. Trimming took 3 bases from V and 4 from J; bases not matched to a gene: 4. The CDR3 loop is CASSGGQGSYGYTF. CDR3 sequence (DNA): TGTGCCAGCAGCGGAGGACAGGGGAGCTATGGCTACACCTTC.

The genes are TRBV5-6 and TRBJ1-1; maybe TRBD1 (6 bases). V shed 0 bases and J shed 9 bases, with 15 bases lying between them. Germline V CDR1 and CDR2: SGHDT, YYEEEE. The CDR3 consists of 14 residues. The chain's CDR3 is CASSLGAGASKAFF. CDR3 DNA sequence: TGTGCCAGCAGCTTGGGTGCAGGGGCCAGCAAAGCTTTCTTT.

This chain uses TRBV18 with TRBJ2-7, with a tentative D call TRBD1 (6 bases). The CDR3 length is 14 residues. Germline CDR1 and CDR2: KGHSH and LQKENI. The V end was cut by 1 base, the J end by 4 bases, with 11 bases between. The CDR3 protein is CASSPRGPKYEQYF. The CDR3 DNA sequence: TGTGCCAGCTCACCACGGGGGCCCAAGTACGAGCAGTACTTC.

The genes are TRBV11-3 and TRBJ2-1, with D unclear. Germline CDR1 reads SGHNT; CDR2 reads YENEEA. V gave up 1 base and J gave up 7 bases, with 11 bases separating them. The length of the CDR3 is 14 residues. CDR3 DNA: TGTGCCAGCAGCTTAGTAGGTCAGCCAAATGAGCAGTTCTTC. Its translation is CASSLVGQPNEQFF.

The rearrangement joins TRBV7-8 to TRBJ2-1; no clear D. Trimming removed 2 bases from V and 9 bases from J, with 14 bases in between. The germline CDR1 and CDR2 sequences are SGHVS and FQNEAQ. This CDR3 is built from 14 residues. CDR3 amino acids: CASSLNPGVGEQFF. DNA of the CDR3: TGTGCCAGCAGCTTAAATCCAGGTGTGGGTGAGCAGTTCTTC.

CDR3 coding DNA: TGTGCCAGCAGTTCAGGGAACAATCAGCCCCAGCATTTT. It codes for CASSSGNNQPQHF. The gene calls are TRBV13 and TRBJ1-5, with a weak D call TRBD1 (5 bases). The CDR3 runs to 13 residues. Germline CDR1 PRHDT, CDR2 FYEKMQ (reference sequence). V lost 6 bases, J lost 3 bases, and 9 bases lay in between.

The rearrangement links TRBV18 to TRBJ1-3; the match to TRBD1 covers 7 bases. Germline loops: CDR1 KGHSH, CDR2 LQKENI. V lost 6 bases to trimming and J lost 0 bases; unmatched junction nucleotides: 5. CDR3 length equals 15 residues. This CDR3 is CASSLGTASGNTIYF. For the CDR3, the DNA is TGTGCCAGCTCCCTAGGGACAGCCTCTGGAAACACCATATATTTT.

The V and J genes are TRBV21-1 and TRBJ2-5. TRBV21-1 represents a pseudogene. This CDR3 is built from 16 residues. CDR3 bases: TGTGCCAGCAGCATCGGGACCCGGGAAGGGCAAGAGACCCAGTACTTC. As protein: CASSIGTREGQETQYF.

V gene TRBV20-1 combines with J gene TRBJ2-5, with 7 bases identical to TRBD2. This CDR3 spans 13 amino acids. Unmatched junction bases numbered 2, after V lost 3 bases and J lost 1 base. Germline CDR1 and CDR2: DFQATT and SNEGSKA (reference sequence). CDR3 loop: CSASPSGQETQYF. The CDR3 DNA is TGCAGTGCTAGTCCTAGCGGCCAAGAGACCCAGTACTTC.

This chain connects TRBV19 to TRBJ2-1; TRBD2 might be the D (5 bases). Per the germline V gene, CDR1 is LNHDA and CDR2 is SQIVND (reference sequence). The CDR3 runs to 15 residues. V lost 1 base to trimming and J lost 3 bases, with 10 bases between them. The CDR3 spells CASSIASGGYNEQFF. Written as DNA, the CDR3 is TGTGCCAGTAGTATAGCGAGCGGAGGCTACAATGAGCAGTTCTTC. Variable domain in full (rest from reference TRBV19 and TRBJ2-1): DGGITQSPKYLFRKEGQNVTLSCEQNLNHDAMYWYRQDPGQGLRLIYYSQIVNDFQKGDIAEGYSVSREKKESFPLTVTSAQKNPTAFYLCASSIASGGYNEQFFGPGTRLTVL.

This clone was detected once. The chain couples TRBV6-2 or TRBV6-3 to TRBJ1-5; D unresolved. Germline lookup yields CDR1 MNHEY and CDR2 SVGEGT. V gave up 2 bases and J gave up 9 bases, with 14 bases separating them. This CDR3 is built from 14 residues. DNA for the CDR3: TGTGCCAGCAGTTACAGGGCAGAGCCCTGGCCCCAGCATTTT. Encoded protein: CASSYRAEPWPQHF.

The rearrangement joins TRBV6-1 to TRBJ2-7; a weak D match, TRBD1 (7 bases). The V gene lost 8 bases and the J gene lost 1 base, with 12 bases spanning the gap. The CDR3 loop spans 13 amino acids. CDR1 MNHNS and CDR2 SASEGT come from the germline V gene. In DNA, the CDR3 is TGTGCCAGCCTCCCAGGGGGGTCCTACGAGCAGTACTTC. Translated, it gives CASLPGGSYEQYF.

The chain employs TRBV10-3 and TRBJ1-1, with D possibly matching TRBD1 (5 bases). From germline, CDR1 is ENHRY and CDR2 SYGVKD. CDR3 size: 13 residues. V was cut by 6 bases and J by 3 bases, with 11 bases left in between. The CDR3 protein is CAIRGPGDTEAFF. The CDR3 coding sequence is TGTGCCATCAGGGGACCTGGGGACACTGAAGCTTTCTTT.

This chain links TRBV11-2 with TRBJ2-5; TRBD2 agrees at 13 bases. The CDR3 length is 15 residues. Germline V gene data show CDR1 as SGHAT and CDR2 as FQNNGV. V lost 4 bases and J lost 7; bases outside the gene matches: 6. The CDR3 loop is CASSSPRTSGGTQYF. The CDR3 DNA sequence: TGTGCCAGCAGCTCCCCCCGGACTAGCGGGGGGACCCAGTACTTC.

DNA for the CDR3: TGTGCCAGCAGCTTAGCCTCGGGACAGGGCTCCTACGAGCAGTACTTC. This gives the protein CASSLASGQGSYEQYF. The chain couples TRBV7-6 to TRBJ2-7; TRBD1 aligns across 9 bases. There are 16 residues in the CDR3. With 0 bases clipped from V and 0 bases from J, the junction kept 3 bases outside the gene matches. Germline lookup yields CDR1 SGHVS and CDR2 FNYEAQ.

The V call is TRBV6-6, the J call TRBJ1-2; D not certain. From germline, CDR1 is MNHNY and CDR2 SVGAGI (reference sequence). This CDR3 comprises 13 residues. V shed 4 bases and J shed 3 bases, with 9 bases lying between them. The CDR3 sequence is CASSSGPYYGYTF. DNA of the CDR3: TGTGCCAGCAGTTCTGGACCGTACTATGGCTACACCTTC.

V and J are TRBV18 and TRBJ1-2; D may be TRBD1 (6 bases). The CDR3 runs to 16 residues. The V end was cut by 0 bases, the J end by 5 bases, with 16 bases between. Germline loops: CDR1 KGHSH, CDR2 LQKENI. The CDR3 nucleotides read TGTGCCAGCTCACCACCTCAATTAGGACAGCTATATGGCTACACCTTC. This gives the protein CASSPPQLGQLYGYTF.

CDR3 bases: TGCGCCAGCATGGACAGAGGGGAGGAGGAGACCCAGTACTTC. This encodes CASMDRGEEETQYF. The chain joins TRBV5-1 to TRBJ2-5, with D perhaps assigned TRBD1 or TRBD2 (6 bases each). The CDR3 consists of 14 residues. Trimming stripped 6 bases from V and 5 bases from J, with 17 bases between. The germline CDR1 and CDR2 sequences are SGHRS and YFSETQ.

The CDR3 loop reads CASSYDGRGYTF. CDR3 sequence (DNA): TGTGCCAGCAGTTACGATGGACGGGGCTACACCTTC. The chain joins TRBV6-5 to TRBJ1-2, with unresolved D. Deletions cut 2 bases from V and 8 bases from J, with 9 bases between. This CDR3 has 12 residues. Germline V gene data show CDR1 as MNHEY and CDR2 as SVGAGI.